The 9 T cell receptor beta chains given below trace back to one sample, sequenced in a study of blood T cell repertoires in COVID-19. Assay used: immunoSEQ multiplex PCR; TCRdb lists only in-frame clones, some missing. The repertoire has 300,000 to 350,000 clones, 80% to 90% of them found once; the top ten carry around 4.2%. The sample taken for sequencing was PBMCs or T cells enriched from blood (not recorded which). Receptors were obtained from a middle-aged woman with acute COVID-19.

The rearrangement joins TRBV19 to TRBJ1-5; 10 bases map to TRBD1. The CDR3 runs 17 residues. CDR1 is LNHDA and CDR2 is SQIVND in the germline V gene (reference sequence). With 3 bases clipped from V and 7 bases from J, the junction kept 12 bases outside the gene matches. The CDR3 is CASSIRRDRGSRQPQHF. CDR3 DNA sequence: TGTGCCAGTAGTATTCGGAGGGACAGGGGATCTCGGCAGCCCCAGCATTTT.

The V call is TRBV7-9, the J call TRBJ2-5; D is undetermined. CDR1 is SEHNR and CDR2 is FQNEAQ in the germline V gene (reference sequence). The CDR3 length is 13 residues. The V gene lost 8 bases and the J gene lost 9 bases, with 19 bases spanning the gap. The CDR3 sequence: CASESVLARPQYF. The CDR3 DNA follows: TGTGCCAGCGAATCGGTTTTAGCTCGCCCCCAGTACTTC.

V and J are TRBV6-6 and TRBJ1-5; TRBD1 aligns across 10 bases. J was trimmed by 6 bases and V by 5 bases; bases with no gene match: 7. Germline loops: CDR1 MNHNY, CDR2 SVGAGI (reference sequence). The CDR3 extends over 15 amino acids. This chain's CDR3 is CASSTSTGGGQPQHF. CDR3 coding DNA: TGTGCCAGCAGTACCTCGACAGGGGGCGGTCAGCCCCAGCATTTT.

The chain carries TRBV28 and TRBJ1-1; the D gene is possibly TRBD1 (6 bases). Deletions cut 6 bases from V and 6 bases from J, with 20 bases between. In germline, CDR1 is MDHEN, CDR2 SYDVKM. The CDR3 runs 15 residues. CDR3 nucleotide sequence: TGTGCCAGCAGGCAAACATTACAGGGTATCGCTGAAGCTTTCTTT. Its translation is CASRQTLQGIAEAFF.

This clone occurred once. The CDR3 coding sequence is TGTGCCAGCAGCTTAGTTGTAGGGCGGGTCTACAATGAGCAGTTCTTC. Translating gives CASSLVVGRVYNEQFF. This rearrangement joins TRBV7-2 to TRBJ2-1, with D possibly TRBD2 on 5 matching bases. The V gene lost 1 base and the J gene lost 3 bases, with 13 bases spanning the gap. CDR1 is SGHTA, CDR2 FQGNSA, per germline. The CDR3 consists of 16 residues.

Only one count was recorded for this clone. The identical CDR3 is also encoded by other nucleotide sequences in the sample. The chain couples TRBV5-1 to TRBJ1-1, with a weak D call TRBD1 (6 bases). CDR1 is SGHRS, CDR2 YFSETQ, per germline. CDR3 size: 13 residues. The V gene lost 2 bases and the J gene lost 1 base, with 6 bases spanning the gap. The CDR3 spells CASSLQGNTEAFF. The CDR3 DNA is TGCGCCAGCAGCTTACAGGGGAACACTGAAGCTTTCTTT.

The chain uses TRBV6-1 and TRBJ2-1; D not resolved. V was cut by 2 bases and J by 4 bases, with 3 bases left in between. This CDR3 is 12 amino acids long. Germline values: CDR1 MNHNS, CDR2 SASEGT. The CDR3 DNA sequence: TGTGCCAGCAGTGAATCGTACAATGAGCAGTTCTTC. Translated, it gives CASSESYNEQFF.

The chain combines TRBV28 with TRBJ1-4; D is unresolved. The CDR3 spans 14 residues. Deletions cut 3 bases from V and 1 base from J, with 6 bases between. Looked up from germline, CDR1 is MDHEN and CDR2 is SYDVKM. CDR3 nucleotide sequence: TGTGCCAGCAGTTTTCGGGTAACTAATGAAAAACTGTTTTTT. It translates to CASSFRVTNEKLFF. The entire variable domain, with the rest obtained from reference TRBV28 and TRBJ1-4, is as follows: DVKVTQSSRYLVKRTGEKVFLECVQDMDHENMFWYRQDPGLGLRLIYFSYDVKMKEKGDIPEGYSVSREKKERFSLILESASTNQTSMYLCASSFRVTNEKLFFGSGTQLSVL.

CDR3: CASRKTRVKQETQYF. The CDR3 DNA follows: TGTGCCAGCAGGAAAACCAGGGTAAAACAAGAGACCCAGTACTTC. The gene calls are TRBV6-5 and TRBJ2-5; TRBD1 is a possible D gene (5 bases). CDR1 is MNHEY and CDR2 is SVGAGI in the germline V gene. The length of the CDR3 is 15 residues. V was pared by 6 bases and J by 2 bases, with 16 bases between.